This T cell receptor beta chain is drawn from a study of blood T cell repertoires in COVID-19. The CDR3 loop spans 17 amino acids. CDR1 and CDR2 (germline): KGHSH, LQKENI. Trimming stripped 3 bases from V and 7 bases from J, with 21 bases between. Original methodology: Reference gene primers were amplified, and this amplification served to estimate nucleated cell counts. TCRdb's copy holds only in-frame clones and misses some; the assay was immunoSEQ multiplex PCR. The V and J calls and the clone size are those of that table, but D and trimming were determined from the DNA. The profile shows some 77,000 clones, around 91% of them singletons.

The specimen was peripheral blood. V is TRBV18 and J is TRBJ2-2, with D possibly matching TRBD1 (5 bases). The source of this sequence is a woman older than 75 with active or convalescent COVID-19. Here the CDR3 reads CASSPRYGSTGGGELFF. The CDR3, as DNA: TGTGCCAGCTCACCCAGGTACGGGTCCACAGGCGGCGGGGAGCTGTTTTTT.